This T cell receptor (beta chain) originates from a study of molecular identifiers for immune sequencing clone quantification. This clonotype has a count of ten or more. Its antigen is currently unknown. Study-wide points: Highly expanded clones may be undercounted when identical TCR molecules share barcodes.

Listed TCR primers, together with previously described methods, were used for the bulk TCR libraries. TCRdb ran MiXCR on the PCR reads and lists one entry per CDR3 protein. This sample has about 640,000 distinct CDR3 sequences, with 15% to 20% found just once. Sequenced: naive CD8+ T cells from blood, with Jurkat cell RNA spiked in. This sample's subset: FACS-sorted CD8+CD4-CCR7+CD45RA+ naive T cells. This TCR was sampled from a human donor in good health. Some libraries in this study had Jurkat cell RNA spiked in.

The CDR3, as DNA: TGTGCCAGCAGTCTACAACAGGGGGTCAACACTGAAGCTTTCTTT. Residues: CASSLQQGVNTEAFF. V is TRBV6-1 and J is TRBJ1-1; 8 nucleotides line up with TRBD1. This CDR3 region has 15 residues. Germline V gene data show CDR1 as MNHNS and CDR2 as SASEGT. J gave up 2 bases and V 5 bases, and 7 bases lay outside the gene matches.